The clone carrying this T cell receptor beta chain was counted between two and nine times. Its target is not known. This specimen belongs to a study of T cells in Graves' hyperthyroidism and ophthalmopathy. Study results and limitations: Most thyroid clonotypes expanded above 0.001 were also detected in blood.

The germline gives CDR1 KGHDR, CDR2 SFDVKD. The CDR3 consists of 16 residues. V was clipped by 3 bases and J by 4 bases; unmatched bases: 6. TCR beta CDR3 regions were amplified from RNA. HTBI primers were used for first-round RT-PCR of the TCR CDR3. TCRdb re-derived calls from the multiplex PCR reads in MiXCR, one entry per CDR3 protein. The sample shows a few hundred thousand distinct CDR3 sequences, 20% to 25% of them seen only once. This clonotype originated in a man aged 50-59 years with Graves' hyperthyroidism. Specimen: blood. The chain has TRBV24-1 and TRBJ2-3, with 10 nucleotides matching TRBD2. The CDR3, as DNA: TGTGCCACCAGTGATAAGTCAGCGGGAGGGCCAGATACGCAGTATTTT. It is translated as CATSDKSAGGPDTQYF.